A selection of T cell receptor beta chains follows, all from one sample in a study of cytomegalovirus exposure and HLA in healthy donors. Clones were read by immunoSEQ multiplex PCR, and TCRdb kept only the in-frame ones, dropping some. The sample records about 120,000 clones, about four fifths being singletons. Sequencing was carried out using PBMCs. The receptors were gathered from a woman in her 30s in good health and CMV-seronegative. CDR3s include the opening cysteine and the closing phenylalanine or tryptophan. The D gene is left open where the match is weak. Expanded clones are given a class, and other clones once, few, many or no size at all.

.	.	TRBV7-9	TRBJ1-5	TGTGCCAGCAGCTCCGGTACAGGGAGCGGTCAGCCCCAGCATTTT	CASSSGTGSGQPQHF
.	.	TRBV28	TRBJ1-2	TGTGCCAGCAGTTTAGGCCGCAGGGCCTATGGCTACACCTTC	CASSLGRRAYGYTF
.	TRBD1	TRBV28	TRBJ1-2	TGTGCCAGCAGTTTACCGAACCCGGGACAGGGGAAATATGGCTACACCTTC	CASSLPNPGQGKYGYTF
.	TRBD1	TRBV29-1	TRBJ1-5	TGCAGCGTTGACGGCCAGGGGGGACAGCCCCAGCATTTT	CSVDGQGGQPQHF
.	TRBD2	TRBV15	TRBJ2-1	TGTGCCACCAGCAGAGTGAGGGATAGCGGGGCCGGCCGGGAGCAGTTCTTC	CATSRVRDSGAGREQFF
.	.	TRBV18	TRBJ2-2	TGTGCCAGCTCAGGGACATTGAACACCGGGGAGCTGTTTTTT	CASSGTLNTGELFF
once	.	TRBV27	TRBJ2-3	TGTGCCAGCACTAGGGGAAATACGCAGTATTTT	CASTRGNTQYF
.	.	TRBV19	TRBJ1-2	TGTGCCAGTAGTATTACGGGGAACCCCTATGGCTACACCTTC	CASSITGNPYGYTF
.	TRBD1	TRBV5-1	TRBJ1-4	TGCGCCAGCAGCTTGAAGGGGGCACAGGAAAAACTGTTTTTT	CASSLKGAQEKLFF
few	.	TRBV6-6	TRBJ2-7	TGTGCCGGGGCCCTGACGGTGGGCGAGCAGTACTTC	CAGALTVGEQYF
.	.	TRBV7-2	TRBJ2-5	TGTGCCAGCAGCTCCACCGCGGGGTCGGGGCTAGAGACCCAGTACTTC	CASSSTAGSGLETQYF
.	TRBD2	TRBV5-1	TRBJ2-1	TGCGCCAGCAGCCCTCTAGCGGGAACCTACAATGAGCAGTTCTTC	CASSPLAGTYNEQFF
.	.	TRBV6-5	TRBJ1-4	TGTGCCAGCAGTTACACGACGGGTGGGGAGAATGAAAAACTGTTTTTT	CASSYTTGGENEKLFF
.	.	TRBV6-4	TRBJ1-2	TGTGCCAGCAGTGACTTGCCAGGGGTGGGCTATGGCTACACCTTC	CASSDLPGVGYGYTF
.	.	TRBV18	TRBJ1-1	TGTGCCAGCTCACCACCAAACAGTCAGTCTGAAGCTTTCTTT	CASSPPNSQSEAFF
.	TRBD2	TRBV9	TRBJ2-1	TGTGCCAGCAGCCCACCTAGCGGGAGCTCCTACAATGAGCAGTTCTTC	CASSPPSGSSYNEQFF
.	.	TRBV14	TRBJ1-2	TGTGCCAGCAGACGCGACGGAGACTATGGCTACACCTTC	CASRRDGDYGYTF
few	.	TRBV14	TRBJ1-4	TGTGCCAGCAGCCAAGAACAACAGGGTAAACTGTTTTTT	CASSQEQQGKLFF
.	.	TRBV12-2	TRBJ2-7	TGTGCAAGTCACTTACCCGTAGGGGCACATATAAAAACCTACGAGCAGTACTTC	CASHLPVGAHIKTYEQYF
.	.	TRBV28	TRBJ1-4	TGTGCCGGGGAGAATGAAAAACTGTTTTTT	CAGENEKLFF
.	TRBD2	TRBV7-3	TRBJ2-3	TGTGCCAGCAGCTTAACCCGCGGGAGCGGCGATACGCAGTATTTT	CASSLTRGSGDTQYF
.	.	TRBV12-1	TRBJ2-7	TGTGCCAGCAGCCCCTTGACTAGCGGGAACTCCTACGAGCAGTACTTC	CASSPLTSGNSYEQYF
.	.	TRBV5-1	TRBJ1-1	TGCGCCAGCAGCGCTGGACCAGGTCGGGGTACTGAAGCTTTCTTT	CASSAGPGRGTEAFF
.	TRBD1	TRBV27	TRBJ2-3	TGTGCCAGCAGTTGGGACAGGGGCACAGATACGCAGTATTTT	CASSWDRGTDTQYF
once	.	TRBV7-3	TRBJ2-2	TGTGCCAGCAGCACGACTGGGGGGGAGCTGTTTTTT	CASSTTGGELFF
.	TRBD1	TRBV15	TRBJ2-7	TGTGCCACCAGCAGTTATTTAACAGGGGGCAATTACGAGCAGTACTTC	CATSSYLTGGNYEQYF
.	.	TRBV2	TRBJ2-3	TGTGCCAGCAGTCCCGGGATTGCTAGCACAGATACGCAGTATTTT	CASSPGIASTDTQYF
.	.	TRBV6-6	TRBJ2-7	TGTGCCAGCAGTTACTCACCGGGCTCCTACGAGCAGTACTTC	CASSYSPGSYEQYF
.	TRBD2	TRBV30	TRBJ2-5	TGTGCCTGGAGTGTATCCGGACTAGAAGAGACCCAGTACTTC	CAWSVSGLEETQYF
.	.	TRBV30	TRBJ1-1	TGTGCCTGTCCGGTGAACGGGAACATGAACACTGAAGCTTTCTTT	CACPVNGNMNTEAFF
.	TRBD1	TRBV7-2	TRBJ1-5	TGTGCCAGCAGTTCGAGCGGGACAGGGGTTGGGCCCCAGCATTTT	CASSSSGTGVGPQHF
few	TRBD1	TRBV18	TRBJ2-7	TGTGCCAGCTCCGGGACAGGGGCCTCCTACGAGCAGTACTTC	CASSGTGASYEQYF
once	.	TRBV7-2	TRBJ1-5	TGTGCCAGCAGCCCTCAAGTCGGGGGTAGCAATCAGCCCCAGCATTTT	CASSPQVGGSNQPQHF
.	TRBD2	TRBV10-1	TRBJ2-1	TGCGCCAGCGCCAGCGGGGACTCCTACAATGAGCAGTTCTTC	CASASGDSYNEQFF
.	.	TRBV19	TRBJ1-2	TGTGCCAGTAGTATGGGCTTTCCGGGGGGCTACACCTTC	CASSMGFPGGYTF
.	TRBD1	TRBV28	TRBJ2-7	TGTGCCAGCAGTTTGGGGCAGGGGGTTTCCTACGAGCAGTACTTC	CASSLGQGVSYEQYF
.	TRBD2	TRBV7-2	TRBJ2-3	TGTGCCAGCAGCTTAGTAAGGTCTACTAGCGGGAGTGCAGATACGCAGTATTTT	CASSLVRSTSGSADTQYF
few	TRBD2	TRBV7-6	TRBJ2-3	TGTGCCAGCAGCTTGCTAGCGGGAGTAGGCACAGATACGCAGTATTTT	CASSLLAGVGTDTQYF
.	.	TRBV7-8	TRBJ2-6	TGTGCCAGCAGCTTAGCGCAGGTCGGGGGGCGATCGTCTGGGGCCAACGTCCTGACTTTC	CASSLAQVGGRSSGANVLTF
.	TRBD1	TRBV2	TRBJ1-2	TGTGCCAGCAGGGACACAGGGGACTATGGCTACACCTTC	CASRDTGDYGYTF
.	TRBD1	TRBV5-1	TRBJ1-5	TGCGCCAGCAGCTTGGGGGACAGAAATCAGCCCCAGCATTTT	CASSLGDRNQPQHF
.	TRBD1	TRBV2	TRBJ2-5	TGTGCCAGCATTGCCAGGGGGCGAGACCAAGAGACCCAGTACTTC	CASIARGRDQETQYF
once	.	TRBV4-1	TRBJ1-1	TGCGCCAGCAGCCAAGATGGAGGGATGGGGGGGCGTGGAGCTTTCTTT	CASSQDGGMGGRGAFF
.	TRBD1	TRBV19	TRBJ2-5	TGTGCCAGTAGTATAGGGACAGGGGACCAAGAGACCCAGTACTTC	CASSIGTGDQETQYF
.	.	TRBV11-2	TRBJ2-1	TGTGCCAGCAGCTTACAGGGCGGTGAGCAGTTCTTC	CASSLQGGEQFF
once	TRBD1	TRBV6-5	TRBJ1-1	TGTGCCAGCAGTTACCGGACAGGTCCCACTGAAGCTTTCTTT	CASSYRTGPTEAFF